This T cell receptor (beta chain) derives from a study of T cell responses to AZD1222 COVID-19 vaccine. A remark on this clone: The antigen remains unidentified.

Regarding the study as a whole: No repertoire was sampled before or during the peak T cell response, only after it. After two AZD1222 doses, spike-specific TCR breadth and depth rose versus day 0. The donors showed a predominance of white British ancestry and of females, with possible underestimation of clonal diversity. Regions 160-218 and 743-854 held dominance among vaccine-associated CD4 TCRs, which spanned spike.

V was pared by 1 base and J by 1 base, with 10 bases between. CDR3 size: 16 residues. The germline CDR1 and CDR2 sequences are MGHRA and YSYEKL. The repertoire was sequenced with immunoSEQ multiplex PCR; TCRdb's copy has only in-frame clones and lacks some. The sample shows approximately 130,000 clones, approximately 92% of them seen only once. Sequences were derived from peripheral blood, sampled 28 days after the second dose of the MenACWY control vaccine. The chain uses TRBV4-1 and TRBJ2-2; D perhaps matches TRBD1 (6 bases). The source of this sequence is an adult who received the MenACWY meningococcal vaccine as a control. CDR3 bases: TGCGCCAGCAGCCAAGTCTGGGGGCAGAACACCGGGGAGCTGTTTTTT. It yields the protein CASSQVWGQNTGELFF.